This TCR beta chain was profiled in a study of blood T cells in healthy people across ages. Study outcomes and limitations: Greater diversity and more naive CD4+ cells were seen in long-lived donors than in aged donors. Estimates of total diversity, which came from one million sequenced T cells, were considered to be underestimates.

Concerning this clonotype: Its antigen is currently unknown.

Looked up from germline, CDR1 is MNHEY and CDR2 is SMNVEV (reference sequence). The CDR3 has 17 residues. Trimming cost V 6 bases and J 11 bases, with 31 bases left between them. With a J-beta primer mix and a sample-barcoded 5' primer, a second PCR ran 7 to 11 cycles. Carrying 12 random nucleotides, a template-switch adaptor labeled each individual cDNA molecule. Each CDR3 protein gets one entry after TCRdb re-called the 5' RACE reads with MiXCR. The data show over a million distinct CDR3 sequences, with 35% to 55% seen just once and approximately 17% held by the top ten. The specimen was blood. The chain combines TRBV27 with TRBJ2-5; D may correspond to TRBD1 or TRBD2 (5 bases each). The receptor was isolated from an older woman in good health. The CDR3 nucleotides are TGTGCCAGCAGCCCGTTGGGCAGGGTGGGAGAGGATGGGGAGCAGTACTTC. Translation gives CASSPLGRVGEDGEQYF.